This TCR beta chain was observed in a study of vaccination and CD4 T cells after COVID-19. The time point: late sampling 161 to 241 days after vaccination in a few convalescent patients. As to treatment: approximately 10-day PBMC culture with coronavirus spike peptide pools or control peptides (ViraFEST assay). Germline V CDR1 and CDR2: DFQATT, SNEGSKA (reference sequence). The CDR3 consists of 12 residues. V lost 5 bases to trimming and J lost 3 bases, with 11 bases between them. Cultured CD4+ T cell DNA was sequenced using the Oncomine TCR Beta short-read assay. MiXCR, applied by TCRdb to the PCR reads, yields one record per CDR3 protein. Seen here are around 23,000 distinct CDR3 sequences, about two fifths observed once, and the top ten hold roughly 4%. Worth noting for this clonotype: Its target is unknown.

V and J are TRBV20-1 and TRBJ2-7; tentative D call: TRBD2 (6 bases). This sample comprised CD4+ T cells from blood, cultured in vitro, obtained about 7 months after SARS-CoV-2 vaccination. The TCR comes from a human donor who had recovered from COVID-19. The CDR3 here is CSAEAGNYEQYF. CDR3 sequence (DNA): TGCAGTGCTGAGGCGGGAAACTACGAGCAGTACTTC.